This TCR beta chain appears in the sequencing data of a study of blood T cell repertoires in COVID-19. Looking at the study overall: Samples of COVID-19 (acute and convalescent) were obtained from the United States, Italy and Spain.

Per germline, CDR1 GTSNPN and CDR2 SVGIG (reference sequence). V lost 5 bases and J lost 6, with 14 bases in between. The CDR3 is 14 residues long. In terms of age and location, participants ranged from roughly 18 to 89 years and lived in about 25 US areas. Recovery meant two consecutive negative NP/OP PCR tests, professional clearance, or resolved symptoms. Under the authors' procedure: Reference gene primer amplification gave estimated nucleated cell counts. The repertoire was sequenced with immunoSEQ multiplex PCR; TCRdb's copy has only in-frame clones and lacks some. The DNA gave D and trimming, while V, J and clone size come from that table. The repertoire has 200,000 to 250,000 clones, 70% to 90% of them found once; the top ten carry less than 14%.

The sequence came from a man aged 30 to 45 who had recovered from COVID-19. The chain joins TRBV30 to TRBJ1-6, with D unclear. Sample: PBMCs or T cells enriched from blood (not recorded which). CDR3 in amino acids: CAWRPGFFNSPLHF. The CDR3, as DNA: TGTGCCTGGCGACCGGGATTCTTTAATTCACCCCTCCACTTT.